This is a list of T cell receptor beta chains from one sample in a study of neoadjuvant nivolumab and ipilimumab in lung cancer. Assay: immunoSEQ multiplex PCR; the TCRdb copy retains only in-frame clones and omits some. The sample yields roughly 18,000 clones, 87% seen once. The material was peripheral blood, obtained before neoadjuvant nivolumab, alone or with ipilimumab. All receptors come from an adult with non-small cell lung cancer. Both conserved end residues are part of each CDR3. D genes are given only for firm matches. Size values are once, few and many counts, or a class for expanded clones, and some rows have none.

clone size: .; J gene: TRBJ2-1; V gene: TRBV11-2; D gene: .; CDR3 DNA: TGTGCCAGCAGCTTGTTTGGGGATGAGCAGTTCTTC; CDR3 protein: CASSLFGDEQFF
clone size: once; J gene: TRBJ1-3; V gene: TRBV4-1; D gene: .; CDR3 DNA: TGCGCCAGCAGCCAAGAAGGGCAGGGACCTGGAAACACCATATATTTT; CDR3 protein: CASSQEGQGPGNTIYF
clone size: once; J gene: TRBJ2-1; V gene: TRBV9; D gene: .; CDR3 DNA: TGTGCCAGCAGCGTATTTAATGATGAGCAGTTCTTC; CDR3 protein: CASSVFNDEQFF
clone size: once; J gene: TRBJ1-2; V gene: TRBV6-5; D gene: TRBD1; CDR3 DNA: TGTGCCAGCAGTGTCGAGAAAAGACAGGGACGCTACACCTTC; CDR3 protein: CASSVEKRQGRYTF
clone size: .; J gene: TRBJ2-3; V gene: TRBV29-1; D gene: TRBD2; CDR3 DNA: TGCAGCGTTAACGGACTAGCGGGAGTCCCAGATACGCAGTATTTT; CDR3 protein: CSVNGLAGVPDTQYF
clone size: .; J gene: TRBJ1-2; V gene: TRBV6-5; D gene: .; CDR3 DNA: TGTGCCAGCAGTTACAGGGGATATGGCTACACCTTC; CDR3 protein: CASSYRGYGYTF
clone size: .; J gene: TRBJ2-3; V gene: TRBV6-1; D gene: TRBD2; CDR3 DNA: TGTGCCACTGGACTAGCGGGAGCCGATACGCAGTATTTT; CDR3 protein: CATGLAGADTQYF
clone size: .; J gene: TRBJ2-5; V gene: TRBV2; D gene: .; CDR3 DNA: TGTGCCAGCAGGGGGGGATGGCGGGGAGAGACCCAGTACTTC; CDR3 protein: CASRGGWRGETQYF
clone size: .; J gene: TRBJ1-1; V gene: TRBV5-6; D gene: .; CDR3 DNA: TGTGCCAGCAGCTTGGGCCTTACTCCGAACACTGAAGCTTTCTTT; CDR3 protein: CASSLGLTPNTEAFF
clone size: .; J gene: TRBJ2-5; V gene: TRBV7-2; D gene: .; CDR3 DNA: TGTGCCAGCAGCCTTCGGAAGGAGACCCAGTACTTC; CDR3 protein: CASSLRKETQYF
clone size: .; J gene: TRBJ2-1; V gene: TRBV4-2; D gene: TRBD2; CDR3 DNA: TGTGCCAGCAGCCTGGGGGGGTATGAGCAGTTCTTC; CDR3 protein: CASSLGGYEQFF
clone size: .; J gene: TRBJ2-7; V gene: TRBV18; D gene: TRBD2; CDR3 DNA: TGTGCCAGCTCACCCGTAGCGGGCTTTGCCTACGAGCAGTACTTC; CDR3 protein: CASSPVAGFAYEQYF
clone size: .; J gene: TRBJ2-1; V gene: TRBV10-2; D gene: TRBD2; CDR3 DNA: TGCGCCAGCAGTGGACCTGGACTAGAATTTTCTGAGCAGTTCTTC; CDR3 protein: CASSGPGLEFSEQFF
clone size: .; J gene: TRBJ1-4; V gene: TRBV11-2; D gene: .; CDR3 DNA: TGTGCCAGCAGCGTCCCGGGGGTTAATGAAAAACTGTTTTTT; CDR3 protein: CASSVPGVNEKLFF
clone size: .; J gene: TRBJ2-3; V gene: TRBV5-6; D gene: .; CDR3 DNA: TGTGCCAGCAGCCGAGCCCTTACAGATACGCAGTATTTT; CDR3 protein: CASSRALTDTQYF
clone size: .; J gene: TRBJ2-7; V gene: TRBV7-9; D gene: TRBD2; CDR3 DNA: TGTGCCAGCAGCTCCGGGACTAGCGGGAGGGACGAGCAGTACTTC; CDR3 protein: CASSSGTSGRDEQYF
clone size: .; J gene: TRBJ2-3; V gene: TRBV18; D gene: TRBD1; CDR3 DNA: TGTGCCAGCTCACCGCCGGGACAGAGGCCTAGCACAGATACGCAGTATTTT; CDR3 protein: CASSPPGQRPSTDTQYF
clone size: .; J gene: TRBJ1-2; V gene: TRBV7-9; D gene: .; CDR3 DNA: TGTGCCAGCAGCCGGAACAGGGACTCAGCTAACTATGGCTACACCTTC; CDR3 protein: CASSRNRDSANYGYTF
clone size: .; J gene: TRBJ2-5; V gene: TRBV10-3; D gene: .; CDR3 DNA: TGTGCCATCAGTGATGGGGGACTGGGGGAGACCCAGTACTTC; CDR3 protein: CAISDGGLGETQYF
clone size: .; J gene: TRBJ1-2; V gene: TRBV7-9; D gene: TRBD1; CDR3 DNA: TGTGCCAGCAGCTTAGCACAGGGGGCGCCTGGCTACACCTTC; CDR3 protein: CASSLAQGAPGYTF
clone size: .; J gene: TRBJ2-7; V gene: TRBV18; D gene: TRBD1; CDR3 DNA: TGTGCCAGCTCACAAGGGACAGCGCGCGAGCAGTACTTC; CDR3 protein: CASSQGTAREQYF
clone size: .; J gene: TRBJ2-4; V gene: TRBV6-1; D gene: .; CDR3 DNA: TGTGCCAGCAGTGAAGGAAACAGAAAAAACATTCAGTACTTC; CDR3 protein: CASSEGNRKNIQYF
clone size: once; J gene: TRBJ1-1; V gene: TRBV5-1; D gene: .; CDR3 DNA: TGCGCCAGCAGCTTGGAGGGACCGAACACTGAAGCTTTCTTT; CDR3 protein: CASSLEGPNTEAFF
clone size: .; J gene: TRBJ1-1; V gene: TRBV18; D gene: .; CDR3 DNA: TGTGCCACACGTAGCATATTGAACACTGAAGCTTTCTTT; CDR3 protein: CATRSILNTEAFF
clone size: .; J gene: TRBJ2-1; V gene: TRBV5-1; D gene: TRBD1; CDR3 DNA: TGCGCCAGCAACCCGGGACAGGGATCCAGTGAGCAGTTCTTC; CDR3 protein: CASNPGQGSSEQFF
clone size: few; J gene: TRBJ1-1; V gene: TRBV6-6; D gene: .; CDR3 DNA: TGTGCCAGCAGTCGAGTACGGGCGAACACTGAAGCTTTCTTT; CDR3 protein: CASSRVRANTEAFF
clone size: .; J gene: TRBJ1-2; V gene: TRBV30; D gene: .; CDR3 DNA: TGTGCCTGGAGTAAAACGGCCCGATGGGATGGCTACACCTTC; CDR3 protein: CAWSKTARWDGYTF
clone size: .; J gene: TRBJ1-5; V gene: TRBV6-5; D gene: TRBD1; CDR3 DNA: TGTGCCAGCGCCAGGGGGCAGAATCAGCCCCAGCATTTT; CDR3 protein: CASARGQNQPQHF
clone size: .; J gene: TRBJ2-7; V gene: TRBV7-8; D gene: .; CDR3 DNA: TGTGCCAGCAGCTTAGGGACAGTCCCGTACGAGCAGTACTTC; CDR3 protein: CASSLGTVPYEQYF
clone size: .; J gene: TRBJ2-5; V gene: TRBV7-2; D gene: .; CDR3 DNA: TGTGCCAGCAGCCCCCTAGCGTACCAAGAGACCCAGTACTTC; CDR3 protein: CASSPLAYQETQYF
clone size: .; J gene: TRBJ2-3; V gene: TRBV6-5; D gene: TRBD2; CDR3 DNA: TGTGCCAGCAGTTACGGGAGGGCCGTCGACACAGATACGCAGTATTTT; CDR3 protein: CASSYGRAVDTDTQYF
clone size: .; J gene: TRBJ2-3; V gene: TRBV7-2; D gene: TRBD2; CDR3 DNA: TGTGCCAGCAGCTGGACTAGCGGGAAAATCACAGATACGCAGTATTTT; CDR3 protein: CASSWTSGKITDTQYF
clone size: .; J gene: TRBJ1-4; V gene: TRBV6-5; D gene: .; CDR3 DNA: TGTGCCACCCTCGGGGGTATGGGTGAAAAACTGTTTTTT; CDR3 protein: CATLGGMGEKLFF
clone size: .; J gene: TRBJ1-2; V gene: TRBV5-1; D gene: TRBD1; CDR3 DNA: TGCGCCAGCAGCTCGGGACAGGCGACTAACTATGGCTACACCTTC; CDR3 protein: CASSSGQATNYGYTF
clone size: .; J gene: TRBJ1-2; V gene: TRBV6-6; D gene: .; CDR3 DNA: TGTGCCAGCAGTTACGGGCCGATAGCTAACTATGGCTACACCTTC; CDR3 protein: CASSYGPIANYGYTF
clone size: .; J gene: TRBJ1-1; V gene: TRBV10-3; D gene: .; CDR3 DNA: TGTGCCATCAGTGAGGGCACAGGGTTAGCTTTCTTT; CDR3 protein: CAISEGTGLAFF
clone size: .; J gene: TRBJ2-3; V gene: TRBV25-1; D gene: .; CDR3 DNA: TGTGCCAGCAGTGATCCAGGGCCCCGCACAGATACGCAGTATTTT; CDR3 protein: CASSDPGPRTDTQYF